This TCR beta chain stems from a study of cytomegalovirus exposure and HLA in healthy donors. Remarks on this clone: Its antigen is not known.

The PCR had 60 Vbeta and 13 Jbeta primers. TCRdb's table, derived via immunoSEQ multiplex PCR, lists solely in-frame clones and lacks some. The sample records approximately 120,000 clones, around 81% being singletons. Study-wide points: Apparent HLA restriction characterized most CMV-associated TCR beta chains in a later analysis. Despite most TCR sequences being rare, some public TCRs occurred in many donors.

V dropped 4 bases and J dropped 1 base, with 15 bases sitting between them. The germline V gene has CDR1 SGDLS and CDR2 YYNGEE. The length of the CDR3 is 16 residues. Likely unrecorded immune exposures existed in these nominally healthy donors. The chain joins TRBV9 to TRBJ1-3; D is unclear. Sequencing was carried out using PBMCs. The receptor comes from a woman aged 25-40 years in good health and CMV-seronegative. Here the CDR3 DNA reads TGTGCCAGCAGCCCCACCGGGAGTCAATCTGGAAACACCATATATTTT. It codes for CASSPTGSQSGNTIYF.